The T cell receptor (beta chain) described here comes from a study of vaccination and CD4 T cells after COVID-19. Study-level information: Post-COVID samples had a sampling time that fell a median around 100 days after diagnosis (range 35 to 161). The authors exposed cells to overlapping spike peptides derived from SARS-CoV-2, HCoV-NL63, HCoV-OC43 and HCoV-229E.

Treatment defined: roughly nine-day PBMC culture with coronavirus spike peptide pools or control peptides (ViraFEST assay). Remarks on this clonotype: Its antigen is not known.

CDR1 and CDR2 (germline): SGHKS, YYEKEE (reference sequence). CDR3 length equals 16 residues. With 4 bases clipped from V and 1 base from J, the junction kept 8 bases outside the gene matches. Cultured CD4+ T cell DNA underwent sequencing with the Oncomine TCR Beta short-read assay. TCRdb passed the PCR reads through MiXCR, listing each CDR3 protein once. The repertoire holds tens of thousands of distinct CDR3 sequences, with 67% as singletons. The source material was CD4+ T cells from blood, cultured in vitro, sampled after SARS-CoV-2 vaccination. The origin of this receptor is a human donor who received a COVID-19 vaccine. The chain carries TRBV5-5 and TRBJ1-5; 7 bases map to TRBD1. CDR3 DNA: TGTGCCAGCAGCCTTCCGACAGGGCGAAGCAATCAGCCCCAGCATTTT. The encoded protein is CASSLPTGRSNQPQHF.